These T cell receptor beta chains were read from a single sample in a study of cytomegalovirus exposure and HLA in healthy donors. The table came from immunoSEQ multiplex PCR; TCRdb's copy has only in-frame clones and leaves some out. This repertoire shows fewer than 120,000 clones, more than 70% found once; its top ten account for approximately 1.9%. Sample: PBMCs. These receptor sequences come from a young woman in good health and CMV-seronegative. CDR3s include the opening cysteine and the closing phenylalanine or tryptophan.

length | V | CDR3
15 | TRBV30 | CAWSVGLAGAGTQYF
18 | TRBV7-6 | CASSPRNRGGTAGDTQYF
12 | TRBV19 | CASSNGRETQYF
11 | TRBV6-5 | CASSVQGPQHF
13 | TRBV7-2 | CASSSQTDSEQFF
17 | TRBV4-2 | CASSQDVLALQGGELFF
17 | TRBV4-1 | CASSAPEAGGPSYEQYF
12 | TRBV10-3 | CAISPDRGPQHF
17 | TRBV11-3 | CASTPGTQGAGTGELFF
14 | TRBV25-1 | CASSGLYESGEQYF
19 | TRBV9 | CASSVGALGQGKLDEKLFF
14 | TRBV28 | CASSLTAYNSPLHF
10 | TRBV4-2 | CASSPGEQYF
14 | TRBV5-1 | CASSATDTNEKLFF
14 | TRBV6-5 | CASSYSTGVSGYTF
15 | TRBV9 | CASSSGQLGFTEAFF
14 | TRBV5-4 | CASSLSLTNEKLFF
15 | TRBV2 | CASSTGQGAGYEQYF
15 | TRBV6-5 | CASSSLTGGNQPQHF
16 | TRBV28 | CASSLWGDRGKNEQYF
15 | TRBV6-6 | CASSRADQGNQPQHF
13 | TRBV7-7 | CASSYQGGDTQYF
14 | TRBV7-8 | CASSPTPVQETQYF
14 | TRBV29-1 | CSVEGGISRETQYF
14 | TRBV7-6 | CASRGAGEVDTQYF
15 | TRBV7-2 | CASSFASGGVDEQFF